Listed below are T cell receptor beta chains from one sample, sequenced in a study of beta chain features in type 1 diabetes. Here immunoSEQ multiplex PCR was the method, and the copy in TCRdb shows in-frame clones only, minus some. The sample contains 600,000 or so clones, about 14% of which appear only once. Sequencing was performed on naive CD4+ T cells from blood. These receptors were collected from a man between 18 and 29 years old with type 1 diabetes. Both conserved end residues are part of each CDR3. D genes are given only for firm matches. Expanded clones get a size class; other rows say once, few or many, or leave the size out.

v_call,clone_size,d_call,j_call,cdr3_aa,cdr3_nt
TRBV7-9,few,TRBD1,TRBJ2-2,CASSLGLDREPGELFF,TGTGCCAGCAGCTTAGGCCTGGACAGGGAGCCCGGGGAGCTGTTTTTT
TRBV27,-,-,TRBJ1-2,CASSHLSSGVESFGYTF,TGTGCCAGCAGTCACCTGAGTTCAGGGGTAGAGTCATTTGGCTACACCTTC
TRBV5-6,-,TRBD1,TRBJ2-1,CASSSPGQGYNEQFF,TGTGCCAGCAGCTCCCCGGGACAGGGGTACAATGAGCAGTTCTTC
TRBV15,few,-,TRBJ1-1,CATSRGTALMNTEAFF,TGTGCCACCAGCAGAGGGACAGCGCTGATGAACACTGAAGCTTTCTTT
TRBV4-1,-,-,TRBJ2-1,CASSQVTGYPSYNEQFF,TGCGCCAGCAGCCAAGTTACGGGATATCCTTCCTACAATGAGCAGTTCTTC
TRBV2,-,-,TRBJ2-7,CASSELSSATTTYEQYF,TGTGCCAGCAGTGAATTGTCCAGCGCAACGACCACCTACGAGCAGTACTTC
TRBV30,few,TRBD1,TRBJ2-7,CAWSRDRGGEQYF,TGTGCCTGGAGTCGGGACAGGGGAGGCGAGCAGTACTTC
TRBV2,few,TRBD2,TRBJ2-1,CASSGGLAAYNEQFF,TGTGCCAGCAGTGGGGGACTAGCGGCCTACAATGAGCAGTTCTTC
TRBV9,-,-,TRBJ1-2,CASSVGGTQGYGYTF,TGTGCCAGCAGCGTAGGAGGGACCCAGGGGTATGGCTACACCTTC
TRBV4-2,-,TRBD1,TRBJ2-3,CASSQAGTGGTDTQYF,TGTGCCAGCAGCCAAGCCGGGACAGGAGGCACAGATACGCAGTATTTT
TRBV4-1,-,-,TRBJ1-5,CASSQEGLGDNQPQHF,TGCGCCAGCAGCCAAGAAGGGTTGGGGGACAATCAGCCCCAGCATTTT
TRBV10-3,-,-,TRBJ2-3,CAISELGQLSTDTQYF,TGTGCCATCAGTGAGTTGGGGCAGCTCAGCACAGATACGCAGTATTTT
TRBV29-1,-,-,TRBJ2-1,CSVHEQFF,TGCAGCGTTCATGAGCAGTTCTTC
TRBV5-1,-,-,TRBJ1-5,CASSLGGAYQPQHF,TGCGCCAGCAGCTTAGGGGGGGCTTATCAGCCCCAGCATTTT
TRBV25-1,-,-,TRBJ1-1,CASSPRGVYSEAFF,TGTGCCAGCAGCCCCAGGGGAGTTTATTCTGAAGCTTTCTTT
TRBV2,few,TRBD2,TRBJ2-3,CASSSGLASTDTQYF,TGTGCCAGCAGTTCCGGACTAGCGAGCACAGATACGCAGTATTTT
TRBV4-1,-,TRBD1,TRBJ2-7,CASSPPGQGLGEQYF,TGCGCCAGCAGCCCGCCGGGACAGGGACTGGGCGAGCAGTACTTC
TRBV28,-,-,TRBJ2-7,CASRDSLGGTAYEQYF,TGTGCCAGCAGAGATAGTTTAGGGGGGACGGCCTACGAGCAGTACTTC
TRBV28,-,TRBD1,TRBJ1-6,CASTLQGGISPLHF,TGTGCCAGCACCCTGCAGGGGGGTATTTCACCCCTCCACTTT
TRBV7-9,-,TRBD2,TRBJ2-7,CASSVIAGGLYEQYF,TGTGCCAGCAGTGTTATAGCGGGGGGCCTCTACGAGCAGTACTTC
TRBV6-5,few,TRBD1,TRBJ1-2,CASSQQGFAYGYTF,TGTGCCAGCAGTCAACAGGGGTTTGCCTATGGCTACACCTTC
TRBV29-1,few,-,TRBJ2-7,CSVEDPWSYEQYF,TGCAGCGTTGAAGATCCGTGGTCCTACGAGCAGTACTTC
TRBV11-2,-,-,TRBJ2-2,CASSLYRGNTGELFF,TGTGCCAGCAGCTTATATCGGGGGAACACCGGGGAGCTGTTTTTT
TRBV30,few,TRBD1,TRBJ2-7,CAWSPDRGLYEQYF,TGTGCCTGGAGCCCGGACAGGGGGCTATACGAGCAGTACTTC
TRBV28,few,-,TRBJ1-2,CASSLRLYGYTF,TGTGCCAGCAGTTTACGGTTATATGGCTACACCTTC
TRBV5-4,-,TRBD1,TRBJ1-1,CASRGTGNTEAFF,TGTGCCAGCAGGGGGACAGGGAACACTGAAGCTTTCTTT
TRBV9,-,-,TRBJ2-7,CASSVALGQYEQYF,TGTGCCAGCAGCGTAGCATTGGGCCAGTACGAGCAGTACTTC
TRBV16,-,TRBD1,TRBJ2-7,CASTLSGTGGAGQYF,TGTGCCAGCACCCTATCCGGGACAGGGGGCGCAGGGCAGTACTTC
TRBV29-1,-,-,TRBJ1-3,CSVERQDGNTIYF,TGCAGCGTTGAACGACAGGATGGAAACACCATATATTTT
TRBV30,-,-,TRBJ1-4,CAWSVTPALEKLFF,TGTGCCTGGAGTGTAACCCCAGCGCTTGAAAAACTGTTTTTT
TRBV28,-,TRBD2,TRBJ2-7,CASRTSGSYEQYF,TGTGCCAGCAGGACTAGCGGGAGCTACGAGCAGTACTTC
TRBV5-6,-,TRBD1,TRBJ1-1,CASSFDRVTEAFF,TGTGCCAGCAGCTTTGACAGGGTCACTGAAGCTTTCTTT
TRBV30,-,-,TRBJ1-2,CAWTPGAVGGYTF,TGTGCCTGGACCCCAGGGGCGGTAGGAGGCTACACCTTC
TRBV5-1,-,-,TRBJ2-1,CASSLAGVSYNEQFF,TGCGCCAGCAGCTTGGCCGGAGTTTCCTACAATGAGCAGTTCTTC
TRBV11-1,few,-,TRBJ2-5,CASSGRLQETQYF,TGTGCCAGCAGCGGTAGGCTTCAAGAGACCCAGTACTTC
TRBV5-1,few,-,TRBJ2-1,CASSLVAGSSYNEQFF,TGCGCCAGCAGCTTGGTGGCGGGAAGCTCCTACAATGAGCAGTTCTTC
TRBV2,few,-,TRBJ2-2,CASSALTNTGELFF,TGTGCCAGCAGTGCCCTTACAAACACCGGGGAGCTGTTTTTT
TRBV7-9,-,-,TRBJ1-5,CASSLGTGYQPQHF,TGTGCCAGCAGCTTGGGCACAGGGTATCAGCCCCAGCATTTT
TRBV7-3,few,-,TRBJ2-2,CASSPGGTGELFF,TGTGCCAGCAGCCCCGGCGGGACCGGGGAGCTGTTTTTT
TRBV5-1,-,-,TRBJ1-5,CASRPDGNQPQHF,TGCGCCAGCAGACCAGACGGCAATCAGCCCCAGCATTTT
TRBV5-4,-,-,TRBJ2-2,CASSLTGPRTGELFF,TGTGCCAGCAGCTTGACAGGGCCGCGGACCGGGGAGCTGTTTTTT
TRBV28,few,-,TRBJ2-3,CASSLYSYTYDHTQYF,TGTGCCAGCAGTTTGTACAGCTACACCTATGACCATACGCAGTATTTT